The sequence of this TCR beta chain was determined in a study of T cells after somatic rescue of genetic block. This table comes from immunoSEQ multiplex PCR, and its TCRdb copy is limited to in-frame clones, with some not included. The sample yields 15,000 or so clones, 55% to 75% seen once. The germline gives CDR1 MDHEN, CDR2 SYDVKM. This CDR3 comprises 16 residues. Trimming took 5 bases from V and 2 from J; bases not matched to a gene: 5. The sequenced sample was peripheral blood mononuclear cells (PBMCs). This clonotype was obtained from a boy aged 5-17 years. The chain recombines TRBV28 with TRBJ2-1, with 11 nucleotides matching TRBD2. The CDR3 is CASSELAGAAYNEQFF. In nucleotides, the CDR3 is TGTGCCAGCAGTGAACTAGCGGGGGCCGCCTACAATGAGCAGTTCTTC.